This T cell receptor (beta chain) emerged from a study of beta chain features in type 1 diabetes. Overall study context: Summed over all samples, the examined sorted cells came to more than 85 million.

The CDR3 extends over 12 amino acids. The V end was cut by 1 base, the J end by 7 bases, with 7 bases between. Germline values: CDR1 SGHTA, CDR2 FQGNSA. Points on this clone: Its antigen is not known.

Findings of the study overall: There was a possibility that cDNA sequencing over-represented cells with high TCR expression. Patients with type 1 diabetes carried fewer insertions and had more deletions at their VDJ junctions. All four CD4+ subsets from Type 1 diabetes patients carried moderately but significantly shorter TCRB CDR3s.

All of the isolated RNA was reverse transcribed, so expressed TCRB transcripts were sequenced. Naive, central memory and regulatory T cell samples produced a mean of approximately 3.6 million reads. Data came from immunoSEQ multiplex PCR; TCRdb stores just in-frame clones and leaves some out. The data contain 300,000 to 350,000 clones, roughly 13% of them seen just once; the ten biggest clones take up about 0.015%. V and J are TRBV7-2 and TRBJ2-5; D not resolved. This receptor was identified in a woman between 18 and 30 years old with type 1 diabetes. The specimen was naive CD4+ T cells from blood. For the CDR3, the DNA is TGTGCCAGCAGCTTAGAGCCGGGGACCCAGTACTTC. The encoded protein is CASSLEPGTQYF.